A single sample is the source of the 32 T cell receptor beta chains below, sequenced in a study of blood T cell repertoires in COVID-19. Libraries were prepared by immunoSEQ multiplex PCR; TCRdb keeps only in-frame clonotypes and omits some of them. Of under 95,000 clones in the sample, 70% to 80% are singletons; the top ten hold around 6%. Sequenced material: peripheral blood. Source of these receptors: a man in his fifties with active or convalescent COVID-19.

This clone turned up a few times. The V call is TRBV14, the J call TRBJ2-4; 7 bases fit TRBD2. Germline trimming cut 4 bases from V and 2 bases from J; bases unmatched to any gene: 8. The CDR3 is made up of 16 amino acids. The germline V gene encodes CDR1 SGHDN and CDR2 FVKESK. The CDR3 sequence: CASSPGGAGTKNIQYF. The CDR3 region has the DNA TGTGCCAGCAGCCCGGGGGGAGCGGGAACCAAAAACATTCAGTACTTC. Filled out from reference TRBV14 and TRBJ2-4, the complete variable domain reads EAGVTQFPSHSVIEKGQTVTLRCDPISGHDNLYWYRRVMGKEIKFLLHFVKESKQDESGMPNNRFLAERTGGTYSTLKVQPAELEDSGVYFCASSPGGAGTKNIQYFGAGTRLSVL.

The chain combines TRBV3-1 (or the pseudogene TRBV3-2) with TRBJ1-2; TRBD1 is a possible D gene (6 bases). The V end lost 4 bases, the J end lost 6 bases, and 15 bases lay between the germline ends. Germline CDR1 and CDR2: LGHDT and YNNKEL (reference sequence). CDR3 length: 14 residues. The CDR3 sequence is CASSRQGGANGYTF. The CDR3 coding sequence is TGTGCCAGCAGCCGCCAAGGGGGTGCGAATGGCTACACCTTC.

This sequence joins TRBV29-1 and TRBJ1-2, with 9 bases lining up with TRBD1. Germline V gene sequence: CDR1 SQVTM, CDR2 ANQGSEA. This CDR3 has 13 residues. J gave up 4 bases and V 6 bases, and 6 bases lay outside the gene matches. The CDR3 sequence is CSVETGGPYGYTF. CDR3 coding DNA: TGCAGCGTCGAAACAGGGGGCCCCTATGGCTACACCTTC.

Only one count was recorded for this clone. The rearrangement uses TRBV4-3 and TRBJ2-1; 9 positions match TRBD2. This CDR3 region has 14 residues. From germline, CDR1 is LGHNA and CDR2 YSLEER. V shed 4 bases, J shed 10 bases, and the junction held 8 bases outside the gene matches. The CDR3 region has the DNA TGCGCCAGCAGCCTCGGGACTAGCTTGATCGAGCAGTTCTTC. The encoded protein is CASSLGTSLIEQFF.

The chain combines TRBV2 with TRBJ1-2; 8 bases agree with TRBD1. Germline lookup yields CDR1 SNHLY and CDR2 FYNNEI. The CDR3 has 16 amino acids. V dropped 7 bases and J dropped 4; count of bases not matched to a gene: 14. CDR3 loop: CASTSMGTGGGYGYTF. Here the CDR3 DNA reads TGTGCCAGCACCTCAATGGGGACAGGTGGTGGCTATGGCTACACCTTC.

CDR3 protein: CASSFEGKETQYF. The CDR3 DNA reads TGTGCCAGCAGTTTCGAGGGAAAGGAGACCCAGTACTTC. The V and J genes are TRBV12-3 or TRBV12-4 and TRBJ2-5; TRBD2 is a possible D gene (5 bases). CDR3 length equals 13 residues. V lost 3 bases to trimming and J lost 5 bases, with 10 bases between them.

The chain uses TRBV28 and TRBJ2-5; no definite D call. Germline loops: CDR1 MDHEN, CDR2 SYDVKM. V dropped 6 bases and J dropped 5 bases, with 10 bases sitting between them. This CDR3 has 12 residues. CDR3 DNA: TGTGCCAGCAGCTCCCGGTTTGAGACCCAGTACTTC. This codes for CASSSRFETQYF.

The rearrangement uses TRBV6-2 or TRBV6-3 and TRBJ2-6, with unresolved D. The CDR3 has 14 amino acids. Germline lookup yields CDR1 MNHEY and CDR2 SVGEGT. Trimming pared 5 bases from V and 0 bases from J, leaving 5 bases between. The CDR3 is CASSLSSGANVLTF. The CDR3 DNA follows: TGTGCCAGCAGTCTTAGCTCTGGGGCCAACGTCCTGACTTTC.

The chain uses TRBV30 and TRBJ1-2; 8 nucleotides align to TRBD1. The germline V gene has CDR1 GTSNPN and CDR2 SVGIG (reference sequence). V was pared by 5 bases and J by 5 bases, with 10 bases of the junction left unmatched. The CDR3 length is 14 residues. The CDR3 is CAWSTPGQVYGYTF. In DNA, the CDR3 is TGTGCCTGGTCGACACCGGGACAGGTATATGGCTACACCTTC.

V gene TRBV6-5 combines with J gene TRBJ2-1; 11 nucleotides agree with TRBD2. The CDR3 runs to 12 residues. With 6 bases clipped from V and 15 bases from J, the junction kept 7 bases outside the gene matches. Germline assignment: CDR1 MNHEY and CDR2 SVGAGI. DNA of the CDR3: TGTGCCAGCAGAACCCTTAGCGGGGGGGTGTTCTTC. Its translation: CASRTLSGGVFF.

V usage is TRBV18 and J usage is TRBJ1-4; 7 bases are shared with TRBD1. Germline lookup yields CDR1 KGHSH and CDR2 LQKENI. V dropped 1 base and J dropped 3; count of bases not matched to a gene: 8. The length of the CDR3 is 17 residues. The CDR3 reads CASSPRALQGSNEKLFF. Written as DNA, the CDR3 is TGTGCCAGCTCACCACGCGCCCTACAGGGGTCTAATGAAAAACTGTTTTTT.

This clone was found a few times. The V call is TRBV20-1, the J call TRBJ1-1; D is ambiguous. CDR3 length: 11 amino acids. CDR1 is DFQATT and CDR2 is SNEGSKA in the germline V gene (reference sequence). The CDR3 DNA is TGCAGAGCCTTCTGGAGTACTGAAGCTTTCTTT. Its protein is CRAFWSTEAFF.

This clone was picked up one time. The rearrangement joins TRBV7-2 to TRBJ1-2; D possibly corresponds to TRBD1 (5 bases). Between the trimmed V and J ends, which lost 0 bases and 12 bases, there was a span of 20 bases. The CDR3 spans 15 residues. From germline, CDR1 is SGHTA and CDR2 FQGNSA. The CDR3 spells CASSLAWGDTGRDTF. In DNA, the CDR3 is TGTGCCAGCAGCTTAGCGTGGGGTGATACAGGCAGGGACACCTTC.

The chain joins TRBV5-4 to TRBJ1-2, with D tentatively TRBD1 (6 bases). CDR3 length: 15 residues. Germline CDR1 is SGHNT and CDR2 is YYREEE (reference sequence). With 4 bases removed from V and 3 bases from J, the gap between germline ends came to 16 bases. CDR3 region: CASSGVRGADYGYTF. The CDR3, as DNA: TGTGCCAGCAGCGGCGTTCGGGGGGCGGACTATGGCTACACCTTC.

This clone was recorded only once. The CDR3 loop reads CSVRGQTNTEAFF. CDR3 DNA sequence: TGCAGCGTGAGGGGACAGACGAACACTGAAGCTTTCTTT. The chain is built from TRBV29-1 and TRBJ1-1; TRBD1 matches 7 bases. After removal of 6 bases from V and 1 base from J, the junction contained 5 bases not matched to a gene. The CDR3 consists of 13 residues. The germline gives CDR1 SQVTM, CDR2 ANQGSEA.

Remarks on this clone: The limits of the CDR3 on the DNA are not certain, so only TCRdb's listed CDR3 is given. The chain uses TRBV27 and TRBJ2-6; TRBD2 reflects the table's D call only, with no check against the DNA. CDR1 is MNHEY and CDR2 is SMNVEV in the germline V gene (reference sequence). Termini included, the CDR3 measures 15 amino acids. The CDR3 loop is CASSSSVSGANVLTF.

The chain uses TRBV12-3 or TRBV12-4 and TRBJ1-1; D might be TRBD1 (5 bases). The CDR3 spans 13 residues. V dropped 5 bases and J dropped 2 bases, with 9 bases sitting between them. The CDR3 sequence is CASSQQVNTEAFF. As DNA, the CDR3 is TGTGCCAGCAGTCAACAGGTTAACACTGAAGCTTTCTTT.

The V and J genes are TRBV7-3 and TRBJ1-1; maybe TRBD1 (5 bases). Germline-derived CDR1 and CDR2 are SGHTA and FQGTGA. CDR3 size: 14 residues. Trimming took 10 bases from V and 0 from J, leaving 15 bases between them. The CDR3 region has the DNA TGTGCCACCCAGGGCGGGGCGGTGAACACTGAAGCTTTCTTT. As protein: CATQGGAVNTEAFF.

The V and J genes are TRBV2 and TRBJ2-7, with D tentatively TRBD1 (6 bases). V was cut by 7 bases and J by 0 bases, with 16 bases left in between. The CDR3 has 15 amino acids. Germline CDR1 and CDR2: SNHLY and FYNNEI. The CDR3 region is CASTPRGRNSYEQYF. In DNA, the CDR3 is TGTGCCAGCACCCCCAGGGGTCGCAACTCCTACGAGCAGTACTTC.

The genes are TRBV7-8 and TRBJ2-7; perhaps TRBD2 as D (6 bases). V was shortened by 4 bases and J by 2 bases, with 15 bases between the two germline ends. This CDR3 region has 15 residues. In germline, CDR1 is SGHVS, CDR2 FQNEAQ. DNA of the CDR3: TGTGCCAGCAGCTCCCGGGACTTTAATACCTACGAGCAGTACTTC. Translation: CASSSRDFNTYEQYF.

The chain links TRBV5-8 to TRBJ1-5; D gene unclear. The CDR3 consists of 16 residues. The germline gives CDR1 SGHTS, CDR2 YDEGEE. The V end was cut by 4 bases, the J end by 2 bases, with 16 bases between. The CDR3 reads CASSPGLFGGNQPQHF. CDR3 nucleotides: TGTGCCAGCAGCCCCGGACTTTTTGGAGGCAATCAGCCCCAGCATTTT. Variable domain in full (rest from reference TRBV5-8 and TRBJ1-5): EAGVTQSPTHLIKTRGQQATLRCSPISGHTSVYWYQQALGLGLQFLLWYDEGEERNRGNFPPRFSGRQFPNYSSELNVNALELEDSALYLCASSPGLFGGNQPQHFGDGTRLSIL.

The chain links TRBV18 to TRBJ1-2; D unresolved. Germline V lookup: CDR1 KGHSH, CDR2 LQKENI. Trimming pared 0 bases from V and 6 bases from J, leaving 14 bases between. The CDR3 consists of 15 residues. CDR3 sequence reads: CASSPPMMPGDGYTF. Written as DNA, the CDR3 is TGTGCCAGCTCACCACCAATGATGCCGGGAGATGGCTACACCTTC. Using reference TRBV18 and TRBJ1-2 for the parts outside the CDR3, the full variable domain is NAGVMQNPRHLVRRRGQEARLRCSPMKGHSHVYWYRQLPEEGLKFMVYLQKENIIDESGMPKERFSAEFPKEGPSILRIQQVVRGDSAAYFCASSPPMMPGDGYTFGSGTRLTVV.

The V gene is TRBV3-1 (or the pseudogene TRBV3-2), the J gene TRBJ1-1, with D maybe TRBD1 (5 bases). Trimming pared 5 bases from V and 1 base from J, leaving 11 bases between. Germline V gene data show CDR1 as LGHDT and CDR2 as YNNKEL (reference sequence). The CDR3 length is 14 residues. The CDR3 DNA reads TGTGCCAGCAGCGGGGCAGGGCCGAACACTGAAGCTTTCTTT. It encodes CASSGAGPNTEAFF.

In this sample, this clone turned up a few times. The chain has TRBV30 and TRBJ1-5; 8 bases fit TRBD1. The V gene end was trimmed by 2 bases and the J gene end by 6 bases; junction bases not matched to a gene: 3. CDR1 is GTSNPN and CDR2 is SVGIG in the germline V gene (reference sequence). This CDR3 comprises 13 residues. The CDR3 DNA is TGTGCCTGGAGTCGACAGGGGATTCAGCCCCAGCATTTT. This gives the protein CAWSRQGIQPQHF.

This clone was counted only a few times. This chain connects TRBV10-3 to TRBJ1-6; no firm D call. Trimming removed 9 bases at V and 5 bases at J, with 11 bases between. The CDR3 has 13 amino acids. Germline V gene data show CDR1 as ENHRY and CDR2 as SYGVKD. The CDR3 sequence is CAITQANNSPLHF. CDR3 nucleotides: TGTGCCATAACGCAGGCGAATAATTCACCCCTCCACTTT.

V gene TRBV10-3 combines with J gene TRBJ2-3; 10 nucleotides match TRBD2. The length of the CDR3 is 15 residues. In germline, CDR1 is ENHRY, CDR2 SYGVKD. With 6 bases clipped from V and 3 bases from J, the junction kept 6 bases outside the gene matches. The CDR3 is CAISPTSGETDTQYF. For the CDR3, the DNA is TGTGCCATCAGCCCCACTAGCGGGGAAACAGATACGCAGTATTTT.

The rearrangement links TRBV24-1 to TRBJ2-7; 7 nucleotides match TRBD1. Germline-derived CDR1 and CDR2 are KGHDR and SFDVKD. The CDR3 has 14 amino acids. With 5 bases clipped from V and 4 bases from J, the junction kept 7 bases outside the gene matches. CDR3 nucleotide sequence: TGTGCCACCAGTGCCACTGGGACAGTGTACGAGCAGTACTTC. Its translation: CATSATGTVYEQYF.

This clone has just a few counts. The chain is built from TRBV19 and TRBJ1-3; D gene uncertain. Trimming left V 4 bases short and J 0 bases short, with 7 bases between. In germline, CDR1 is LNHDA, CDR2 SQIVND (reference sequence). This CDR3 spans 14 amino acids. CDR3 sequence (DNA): TGTGCCAGTAGTACACAGATCTCTGGAAACACCATATATTTT. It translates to CASSTQISGNTIYF.

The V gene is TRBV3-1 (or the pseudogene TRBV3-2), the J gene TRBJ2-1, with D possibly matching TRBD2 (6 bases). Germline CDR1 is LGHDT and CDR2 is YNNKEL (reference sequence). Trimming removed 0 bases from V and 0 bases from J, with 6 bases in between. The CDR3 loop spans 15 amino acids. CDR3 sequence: CASSQEGGSYNEQFF. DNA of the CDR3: TGTGCCAGCAGCCAAGAGGGGGGCTCCTACAATGAGCAGTTCTTC.

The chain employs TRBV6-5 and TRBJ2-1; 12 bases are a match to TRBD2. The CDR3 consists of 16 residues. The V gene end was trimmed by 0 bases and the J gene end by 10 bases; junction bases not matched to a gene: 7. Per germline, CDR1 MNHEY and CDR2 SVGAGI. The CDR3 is CASSYSILAGGREQFF. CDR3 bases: TGTGCCAGCAGTTACTCGATTCTAGCGGGGGGGAGGGAGCAGTTCTTC.

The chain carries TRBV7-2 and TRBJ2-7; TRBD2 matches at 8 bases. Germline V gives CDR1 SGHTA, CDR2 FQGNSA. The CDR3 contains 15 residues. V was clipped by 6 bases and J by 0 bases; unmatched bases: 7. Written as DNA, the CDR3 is TGTGCCAGCAGTTTCGGACTAGCCGGCTCCTACGAGCAGTACTTC. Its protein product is CASSFGLAGSYEQYF.

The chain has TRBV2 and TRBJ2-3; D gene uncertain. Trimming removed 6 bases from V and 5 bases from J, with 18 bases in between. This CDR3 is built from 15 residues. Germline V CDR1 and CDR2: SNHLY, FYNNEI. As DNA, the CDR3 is TGTGCCAGCAGCAGTCAAGACTCCGGAATAGATACGCAGTATTTT. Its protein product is CASSSQDSGIDTQYF.